Detailed here is one T cell receptor (beta chain). What it binds is unknown. At one of its ends the junction is not consistent with the germline gene, which may arise from a read error. The input for sorted-subset replicate PCRs was around 200 ng DNA, tens of thousands of T cell genomes. Source study methods: ImmunoSEQ junction-only sequences lacked quality scores, so their filtering differed. The data were produced by immunoSEQ multiplex PCR, yet TCRdb's version contains in-frame clones alone and is incomplete. The V and J calls and clone size come from that table; D and trimming were worked out from the DNA. The data hold 2 million to 2.5 million clones, with about 94% observed a single time. These data belong to a study of shared clonotypes between healthy human individuals. The CDR3 has 15 amino acids. Looked up from germline, CDR1 is SNHLY and CDR2 is FYNNEI. General study results and limits: Among donors, sharing of clonotypes was expected to be affected by sequencing depth. Naive CD4 clonotypes were shared across a handful of donors at about 5.3%.

The J gene is TRBJ1-6, the V gene TRBV2; no firm D call. The sequence came from a man in his late teens or twenties in good health. The material sequenced was naive CD4+ T cells sorted from blood. Subset meaning: CD45RA+ positively selected. This chain's CDR3 is CVSSEERSYNSPLHF. The CDR3, as DNA: TGTGTCAGCAGTGAGGAACGGTCCTATAATTCACCCCTCCACTTT.